A selection of T cell receptor beta chains follows, all from one sample in a study of vaccination effects on CD4 cells after COVID-19. Using immunoSEQ multiplex PCR, the repertoire was profiled, and TCRdb retains in-frame clones only, with some absent. Among about 38,000 clones listed, 70% to 85% were seen once. Their specific antigens are unknown. Source: CD4+ T cells from PBMCs cultured with HCoV-NL63 spike peptides, taken after COVID-19 vaccination. These receptors were collected from a human donor who received a COVID-19 vaccine. Some clones in this sample may be carry-over from other donors' samples. The CDR3 runs from the conserved cysteine through the conserved F or W. Each record gives: J gene, D gene, V gene, clone size, CDR3 protein. The D gene is left open where the match is weak. The size field is filled for only some rows; it gives once, few, many or a size class.

>TRBJ2-2|-|TRBV6-5|-
CASRFTGLTGELFF
>TRBJ2-5|-|TRBV27|-
CASSLTPQETQYF
>TRBJ2-6|-|TRBV19|-
CASSTLAGANVLTF
>TRBJ1-3|-|TRBV6-1|once
CASSELSLASGNTIYF
>TRBJ1-2|TRBD1|TRBV4-3|-
CASSPTGEGYGYTF
>TRBJ2-1|TRBD1|TRBV5-1|-
CASSFISGQGTNNEQFF
>TRBJ1-2|-|TRBV7-2|-
CASSLGGGLPGGYGYTF
>TRBJ1-3|TRBD1|TRBV7-2|-
CASTPRDRSLSGNTIYF
>TRBJ2-3|-|TRBV5-5|-
CASSLTGPRTDTQYF
>TRBJ2-2|-|TRBV10-3|once
CAIRGPNTGELFF
>TRBJ1-1|TRBD1|TRBV4-3|-
CASSQETGPNTEAFF